The 18 T cell receptor beta chains listed next were all sequenced from one sample in a study of shared clonotypes between healthy human individuals. Libraries were prepared by immunoSEQ multiplex PCR; TCRdb keeps only in-frame clonotypes and omits some of them. The data show roughly 2.5 million clones, around 94% seen once. What was sequenced was naive CD4+ T cells sorted from blood. Noted subset: CD45RA+ positively selected. These receptors all come from a man aged 18 to 29 in good health.

The J gene is TRBJ2-7, the V gene TRBV18; 7 positions agree with TRBD1. Unmatched junction bases numbered 1, after V lost 3 bases and J lost 5 bases. The CDR3 spans 12 residues. The germline CDR1 and CDR2 sequences are KGHSH and LQKENI. This CDR3 is CASSPGQDEQYF. The CDR3 nucleotides read TGTGCCAGCTCACCCGGACAGGACGAGCAGTACTTC.

The CDR3: CASKLAAPGTDTQYF. The CDR3 nucleotides are TGTGCCAGCAAACTAGCGGCCCCGGGCACAGATACGCAGTATTTT. The V call is TRBV6-1, the J call TRBJ2-3; TRBD2 aligns across 8 bases. Germline values: CDR1 MNHNS, CDR2 SASEGT. Trimming removed 7 bases from V and 1 base from J; junction bases left unmatched: 7. The CDR3 extends over 15 amino acids.

This clone was counted only a few times. The V gene is TRBV29-1, the J gene TRBJ1-5; possible D gene TRBD1, 6 bases. Germline values: CDR1 SQVTM, CDR2 ANQGSEA. Trimming removed 7 bases at V and 0 bases at J, with 10 bases between. The CDR3 has 13 amino acids. CDR3 loop: CSASDSSNQPQHF. DNA of the CDR3: TGCAGCGCTTCGGACAGTAGCAATCAGCCCCAGCATTTT.

This clone was counted once. Other nucleotide sequences in the sample specify the same CDR3. The rearrangement links TRBV7-2 to TRBJ2-3; no definite D call. V lost 3 bases and J 5 bases, leaving 3 bases between the germline ends. The germline CDR1 and CDR2 sequences are SGHTA and FQGNSA. This CDR3 has 11 amino acids. This CDR3 reads CASSFGDTQYF. The CDR3 region has the DNA TGTGCCAGCAGCTTCGGAGATACGCAGTATTTT.

V is TRBV5-6 and J is TRBJ1-2; 7 bases are shared with TRBD1. CDR3 length: 14 amino acids. The V and J ends lost 3 bases and 3 bases, in that order; junction bases with no gene match: 5. Germline lookup yields CDR1 SGHDT and CDR2 YYEEEE. CDR3 nucleotides: TGTGCCAGCAGCTCAAGGGGGCCGGACTATGGCTACACCTTC. Amino acids: CASSSRGPDYGYTF.

The rearrangement uses TRBV12-5 and TRBJ2-7; D is ambiguous. Germline V gene data show CDR1 as LGHNT and CDR2 as FRNRAP. The CDR3 length is 12 residues. V was shortened by 7 bases and J by 9 bases, with 16 bases between the two germline ends. In DNA form, the CDR3 reads TGTGCTAGTGAGATTTGGGGTTATGCGCAGTACTTC. Translating it yields CASEIWGYAQYF.

The chain carries TRBV7-2 and TRBJ1-1; D not certain. The length of the CDR3 is 13 residues. CDR1 is SGHTA, CDR2 FQGNSA, per germline. The V gene lost 1 base and the J gene lost 1 base, with 4 bases spanning the gap. The CDR3 sequence is CASSLESNTEAFF. The CDR3 DNA reads as TGTGCCAGCAGCTTAGAATCGAACACTGAAGCTTTCTTT.

V gene TRBV9 combines with J gene TRBJ1-4; maybe TRBD1 (6 bases). Germline CDR1 is SGDLS and CDR2 is YYNGEE. The V end was cut by 1 base, the J end by 5 bases, with 9 bases between. There are 14 residues in the CDR3. CDR3 bases: TGTGCCAGCAGCGTAACAGGGAGGAATGAAAAACTGTTTTTT. Its translation: CASSVTGRNEKLFF.

The chain recombines TRBV5-5 with TRBJ2-7, with 14 positions matching TRBD2. From germline, CDR1 is SGHKS and CDR2 YYEKEE (reference sequence). V shed 4 bases, J shed 3 bases, and the junction held 15 bases outside the gene matches. This CDR3 comprises 19 residues. CDR3 loop: CASSRFRTQGTSGGYEQYF. As DNA, the CDR3 is TGTGCCAGCAGCCGTTTTCGGACCCAAGGGACTAGCGGGGGCTACGAGCAGTACTTC.

This chain connects TRBV9 to TRBJ2-1; D gene ambiguous. The V gene's germline CDR1 is SGDLS and CDR2 YYNGEE. The CDR3 is 14 amino acids. The V gene lost 4 bases and the J gene lost 9 bases, with 17 bases spanning the gap. The CDR3 sequence: CASSPRLVPGEQFF. CDR3 bases: TGTGCCAGCAGCCCCCGCCTCGTGCCCGGTGAGCAGTTCTTC.

This clone showed up just once. The J gene is TRBJ2-1, the V gene TRBV6-6; the D gene is possibly TRBD2 (6 bases). The CDR3 sequence is 15 residues long. Trimming left V 6 bases short and J 2 bases short, with 14 bases between. From germline, CDR1 is MNHNY and CDR2 SVGAGI (reference sequence). The CDR3 sequence is CASRPLATTYNEQFF. The CDR3 DNA reads TGTGCCAGCAGGCCCCTAGCGACCACCTACAATGAGCAGTTCTTC.

A word on this clone: Different DNA sequences within this sample yield the same CDR3. This chain uses TRBV19 with TRBJ2-5; weak D call: TRBD1 (5 bases). The CDR3 is 13 amino acids. Germline V gives CDR1 LNHDA, CDR2 SQIVND (reference sequence). V was cut by 2 bases and J by 5 bases, with 9 bases left in between. The CDR3 loop reads CASSIQGRETQYF. Here the CDR3 DNA reads TGTGCCAGTAGTATACAGGGCCGGGAGACCCAGTACTTC.

The chain has TRBV11-3 and TRBJ2-6; D remains unclear. Trimming removed 5 bases from V and 2 bases from J, with 7 bases in between. CDR1 is SGHNT and CDR2 is YENEEA in the germline V gene. The CDR3 is 14 residues long. CDR3 DNA sequence: TGTGCCAGCAGCCTAACAGCTGGGGCCAACGTCCTGACTTTC. Protein: CASSLTAGANVLTF.

Notes on this clone: Other nucleotide sequences in the sample specify the same CDR3. The genes are TRBV5-1 and TRBJ1-4, with D unclear. Trimming shortened V by 3 bases and J by 0 bases, and 6 bases separated the two germline ends. Germline CDR1 reads SGHRS; CDR2 reads YFSETQ. The CDR3 sequence is 14 residues long. For the CDR3, the DNA is TGCGCCAGCAGCTCTGATACAACTAATGAAAAACTGTTTTTT. Residues: CASSSDTTNEKLFF.

The rearrangement uses TRBV7-2 and TRBJ2-3; no clear D. The CDR3 runs to 13 residues. V was pared by 5 bases and J by 6 bases, with 12 bases between. Germline loops: CDR1 SGHTA, CDR2 FQGNSA. The CDR3 DNA follows: TGTGCCAGCAGCCTCATGATGGCGGATACGCAGTATTTT. It yields the protein CASSLMMADTQYF.

This clone was counted a few times. Other DNA sequences within the sample encode an identical CDR3. V and J are TRBV5-1 and TRBJ2-3, with D possibly being TRBD1 or TRBD2 (5 bases each). The CDR3 consists of 13 residues. The V gene's germline CDR1 is SGHRS and CDR2 YFSETQ. V was shortened by 0 bases and J by 3 bases, with 5 bases between the two germline ends. CDR3 in DNA: TGCGCCAGCAGCTTGGGGGGGACAGATACGCAGTATTTT. Its protein product is CASSLGGTDTQYF.

The V and J genes are TRBV6-4 and TRBJ2-1; 7 nucleotides agree with TRBD2. The junction had 8 bases not matched to a gene; V was cut back by 6 bases and J by 9 bases. CDR1 and CDR2 from the germline V gene are MRHNA and SNTAGT. CDR3 size: 13 residues. This CDR3 is CASRPTSYGEQFF. CDR3 nucleotides: TGTGCCAGCAGACCGACTAGCTATGGTGAGCAGTTCTTC.

This chain joins TRBV5-5 and TRBJ2-7; 14 nucleotides align to TRBD2. The junction had 11 bases not matched to a gene; V was cut back by 4 bases and J by 5 bases. Germline V CDR1 and CDR2: SGHKS, YYEKEE (reference sequence). This CDR3 contains 17 residues. The CDR3 region has the DNA TGTGCCAGCAGCAAACTGACTAGCGGGAGGGCCTTTAACGAGCAGTACTTC. Encoded protein: CASSKLTSGRAFNEQYF. The complete variable domain, with remaining parts taken from reference TRBV5-5 and TRBJ2-7, reads DAGVTQSPTHLIKTRGQQVTLRCSPISGHKSVSWYQQVLGQGPQFIFQYYEKEERGRGNFPDRFSARQFPNYSSELNVNALLLGDSALYLCASSKLTSGRAFNEQYFGPGTRLTVT.